Following are 11 T cell receptor beta chains from one sample sequenced in a study of blood T cells in healthy people across ages. The second PCR ran about 6 to 12 cycles with a sample-barcoded 5' primer and J-beta primers. TCRdb recomputed calls from the 5' RACE reads with MiXCR, one row per CDR3 protein. Counted here are approximately 730,000 distinct CDR3 sequences, about 53% occurring once; the ten biggest clones make up approximately 40%. Sequenced sample: blood. These TCRs come from a man older than 75 in good health.

This clonotype appeared a few times. V usage is TRBV12-3 or TRBV12-4 and J usage is TRBJ2-3; 9 nucleotides line up with TRBD1. V shed 6 bases and J 14 bases; nucleotides not matched to a gene: 15. This CDR3 contains 14 residues. CDR3 loop: CASRRDRGNRYAYF. As DNA, the CDR3 is TGTGCCAGCAGACGCGACAGGGGGAATAGATACGCGTATTTT.

This chain connects TRBV3-1 to TRBJ2-1; 9 positions agree with TRBD1. The J segment lost 4 bases and the V segment lost 6 bases, leaving 13 bases of the junction unmatched. Germline V gives CDR1 LGHDT, CDR2 YNNKEL (reference sequence). This CDR3 contains 17 residues. The CDR3 loop is CASSSRLPGQGYNEQFF. CDR3 DNA sequence: TGTGCCAGCAGTTCTCGCCTTCCGGGACAGGGATACAATGAGCAGTTCTTC.

CDR3 amino acids: CASSIDSGGTDTQYF. DNA for the CDR3: TGTGCCAGCAGCATCGACTCGGGGGGCACAGATACGCAGTATTTT. This chain connects TRBV7-2 to TRBJ2-3; tentative D call: TRBD2 (6 bases). Germline V gene sequence: CDR1 SGHTA, CDR2 FQGNSA. The CDR3 sequence is 15 residues long. Trimming cost V 5 bases and J 1 base, with 13 bases left between them.

This clonotype was counted only a few times. The V and J genes are TRBV29-1 and TRBJ1-4; TRBD1 matches at 8 bases. CDR1 and CDR2 (germline): SQVTM, ANQGSEA. The CDR3 extends over 12 amino acids. Germline trimming cut 7 bases from V and 8 bases from J; bases unmatched to any gene: 6. The CDR3 coding sequence is TGCAGCGCCGCGAGACAGGGGGAAAAACTGTTTTTT. Its translation: CSAARQGEKLFF.

The V and J genes are TRBV5-1 and TRBJ2-7, with D possibly being TRBD1 (6 bases). Trimming pared 3 bases from V and 3 bases from J, leaving 10 bases between. The CDR3 sequence is 13 residues long. Looked up from germline, CDR1 is SGHRS and CDR2 is YFSETQ. CDR3 bases: TGCGCCAGCAGCTACAGGGAAAACTACGAGCAGTACTTC. It translates to CASSYRENYEQYF.

This clonotype was counted many times. The genes are TRBV7-9 and TRBJ2-1, with D tentatively TRBD2 (6 bases). The CDR3 is 18 amino acids. Trimming stripped 5 bases from V and 3 bases from J, with 23 bases between. Germline V CDR1 and CDR2: SEHNR, FQNEAQ (reference sequence). CDR3 in amino acids: CASSPGRGRRIFYNEQFF. CDR3 nucleotides: TGTGCCAGCAGCCCCGGCCGAGGGAGGAGAATCTTCTACAATGAGCAGTTCTTC.

This clonotype was observed a few times. The rearrangement joins TRBV29-1 to TRBJ1-1; D might be TRBD1 (6 bases). Trimming removed 2 bases at V and 7 bases at J, with 11 bases between. The CDR3 length is 12 residues. Germline V gene sequence: CDR1 SQVTM, CDR2 ANQGSEA. The CDR3 DNA is TGCAGCGTTGAAAGGGGGGGGAATGAAGCTTTCTTT. It translates to CSVERGGNEAFF.

The chain has TRBV7-3 and TRBJ2-1, with a tentative D call TRBD1 (6 bases). The CDR3 runs to 13 residues. Germline lookup yields CDR1 SGHTA and CDR2 FQGTGA. The V and J ends lost 5 bases and 6 bases respectively, with 11 bases between them. The CDR3 here is CASSQGQPNEQFF. As DNA, the CDR3 is TGTGCCAGCAGCCAGGGGCAACCCAATGAGCAGTTCTTC.

The sample holds a few counts of this clonotype. The V gene is TRBV7-9, the J gene TRBJ2-5, with D possibly matching TRBD1 (5 bases). Between the trimmed V and J ends, which lost 5 bases and 7 bases, there was a span of 11 bases. Germline V gives CDR1 SEHNR, CDR2 FQNEAQ (reference sequence). The CDR3 has 12 residues. This CDR3 is CASSTKGVTQYF. The CDR3 nucleotides read TGTGCCAGCAGCACCAAAGGGGTGACCCAGTACTTC.

The chain uses TRBV9 and TRBJ2-7, with TRBD2 matching over 12 bases. V was pared by 4 bases and J by 1 base, with 6 bases of the junction left unmatched. The length of the CDR3 is 16 residues. Germline values: CDR1 SGDLS, CDR2 YYNGEE. The CDR3 loop is CASSPRGLAGSYEQYF. DNA of the CDR3: TGTGCCAGCAGCCCTAGAGGACTAGCGGGGTCCTACGAGCAGTACTTC.

The chain recombines TRBV12-3 or TRBV12-4 with TRBJ2-5; tentative D call: TRBD2 (5 bases). The germline V and J ends were trimmed by 6 bases and 13 bases, with 21 bases remaining between them. The CDR3 runs to 13 residues. This chain's CDR3 is CASSSGSNYERYF. In nucleotides, the CDR3 is TGTGCCAGCAGCTCGGGATCTAATTACGAGCGGTACTTC.